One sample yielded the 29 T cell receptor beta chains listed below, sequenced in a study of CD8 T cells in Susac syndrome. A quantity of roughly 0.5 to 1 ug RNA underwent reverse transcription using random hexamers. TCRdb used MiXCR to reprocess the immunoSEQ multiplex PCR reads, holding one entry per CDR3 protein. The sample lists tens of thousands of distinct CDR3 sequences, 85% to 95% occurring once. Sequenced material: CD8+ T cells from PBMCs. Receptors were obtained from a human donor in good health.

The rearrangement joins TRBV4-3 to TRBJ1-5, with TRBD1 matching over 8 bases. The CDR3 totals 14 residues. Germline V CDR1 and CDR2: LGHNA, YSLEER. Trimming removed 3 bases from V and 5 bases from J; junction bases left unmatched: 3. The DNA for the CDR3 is TGCGCCAGCAGCCACGGGACAGGAGATCAGCCCCAGCATTTT. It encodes CASSHGTGDQPQHF.

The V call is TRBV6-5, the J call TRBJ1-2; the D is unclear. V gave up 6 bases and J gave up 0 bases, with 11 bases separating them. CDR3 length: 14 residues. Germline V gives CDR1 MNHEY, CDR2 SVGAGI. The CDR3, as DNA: TGTGCCAGCAGCTTGACGGGAGCTAACTATGGCTACACCTTC. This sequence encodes CASSLTGANYGYTF.

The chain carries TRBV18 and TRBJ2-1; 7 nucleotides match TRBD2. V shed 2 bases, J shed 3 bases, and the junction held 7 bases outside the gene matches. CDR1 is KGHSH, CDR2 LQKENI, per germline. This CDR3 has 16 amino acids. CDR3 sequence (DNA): TGTGCCAGCTCACCATGGGGAGAGCGGGACTACAATGAGCAGTTCTTC. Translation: CASSPWGERDYNEQFF.

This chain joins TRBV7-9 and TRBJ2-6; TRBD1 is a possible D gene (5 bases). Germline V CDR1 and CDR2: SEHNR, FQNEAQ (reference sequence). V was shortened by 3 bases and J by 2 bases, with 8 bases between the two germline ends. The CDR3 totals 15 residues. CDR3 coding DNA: TGTGCCAGCAGCTTTTGGGGCACTGGGGCCAACGTCCTGACTTTC. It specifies CASSFWGTGANVLTF.

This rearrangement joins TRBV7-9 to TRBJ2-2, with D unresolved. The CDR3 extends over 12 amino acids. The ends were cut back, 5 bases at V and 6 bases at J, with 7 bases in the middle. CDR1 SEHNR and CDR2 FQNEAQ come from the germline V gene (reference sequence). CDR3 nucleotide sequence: TGTGCCAGCAGCGCACGGTCCGGGGAGCTGTTTTTT. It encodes CASSARSGELFF.

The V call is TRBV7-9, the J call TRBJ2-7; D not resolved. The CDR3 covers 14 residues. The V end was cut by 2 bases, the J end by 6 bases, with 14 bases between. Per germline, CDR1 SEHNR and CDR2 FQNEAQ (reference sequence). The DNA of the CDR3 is TGTGCCAGCAGCTTAATTGAGATGGGTCCCGAGCAGTACTTC. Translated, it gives CASSLIEMGPEQYF.

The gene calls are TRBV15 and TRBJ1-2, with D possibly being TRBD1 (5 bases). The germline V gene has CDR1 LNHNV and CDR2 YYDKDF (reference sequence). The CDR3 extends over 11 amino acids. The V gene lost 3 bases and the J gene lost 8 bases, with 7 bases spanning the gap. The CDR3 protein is CATSSYRGYTF. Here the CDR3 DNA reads TGTGCCACCAGCAGTTACAGGGGCTACACCTTC.

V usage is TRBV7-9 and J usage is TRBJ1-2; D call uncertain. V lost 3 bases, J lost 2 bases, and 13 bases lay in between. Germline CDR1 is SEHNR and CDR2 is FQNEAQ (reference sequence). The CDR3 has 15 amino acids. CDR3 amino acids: CASSFPTDPNYGYTF. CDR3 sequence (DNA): TGTGCCAGCAGCTTCCCGACGGATCCAAACTATGGCTACACCTTC.

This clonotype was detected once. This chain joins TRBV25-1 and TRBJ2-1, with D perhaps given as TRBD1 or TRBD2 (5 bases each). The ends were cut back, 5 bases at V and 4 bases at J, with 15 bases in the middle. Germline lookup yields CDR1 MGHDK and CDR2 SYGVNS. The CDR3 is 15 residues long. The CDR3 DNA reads TGTGCCAGCAGTCCTCCCCGGGACGAATACAATGAGCAGTTCTTC. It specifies CASSPPRDEYNEQFF.

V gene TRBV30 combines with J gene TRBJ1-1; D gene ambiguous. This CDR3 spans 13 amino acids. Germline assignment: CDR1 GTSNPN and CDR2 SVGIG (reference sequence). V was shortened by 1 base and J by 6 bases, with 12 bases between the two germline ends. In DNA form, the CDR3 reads TGTGCCTGGAGTGGTCTACTTGGGGCTGAAGCTTTCTTT. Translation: CAWSGLLGAEAFF. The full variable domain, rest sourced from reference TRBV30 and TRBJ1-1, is SQTIHQWPATLVQPVGSPLSLECTVEGTSNPNLYWYRQAAGRGLQLLFYSVGIGQISSEVPQNLSASRPQDRQFILSSKKLLLSDSGFYLCAWSGLLGAEAFFGQGTRLTVV.

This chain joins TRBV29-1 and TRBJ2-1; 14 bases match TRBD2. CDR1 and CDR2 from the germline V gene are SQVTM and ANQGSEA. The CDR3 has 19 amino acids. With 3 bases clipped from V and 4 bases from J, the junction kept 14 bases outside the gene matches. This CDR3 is CSVDFGLGLAGGLYNEQFF. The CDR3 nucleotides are TGCAGCGTTGATTTCGGGTTAGGACTAGCGGGAGGCCTTTACAATGAGCAGTTCTTC.

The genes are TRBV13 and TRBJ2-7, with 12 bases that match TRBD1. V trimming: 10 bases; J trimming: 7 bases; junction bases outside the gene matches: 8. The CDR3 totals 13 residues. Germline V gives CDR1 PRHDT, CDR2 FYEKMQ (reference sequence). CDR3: CATPGTGGGEQYF. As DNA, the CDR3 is TGTGCCACACCCGGGACAGGGGGCGGAGAGCAGTACTTC.

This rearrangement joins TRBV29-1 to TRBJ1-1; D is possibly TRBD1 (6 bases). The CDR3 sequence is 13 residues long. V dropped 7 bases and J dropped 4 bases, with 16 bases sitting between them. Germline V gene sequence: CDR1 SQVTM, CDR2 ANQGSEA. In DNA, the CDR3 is TGCAGCGCCGCGGGACAAGGCACCACTGAAGCTTTCTTT. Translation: CSAAGQGTTEAFF.

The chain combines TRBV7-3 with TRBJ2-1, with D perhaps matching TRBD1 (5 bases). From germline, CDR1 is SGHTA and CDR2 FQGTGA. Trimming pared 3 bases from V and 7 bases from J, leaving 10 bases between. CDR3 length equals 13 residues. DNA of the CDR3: TGTGCCAGCAGCTTTGATTCAGGGAATGAGCAGTTCTTC. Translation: CASSFDSGNEQFF.

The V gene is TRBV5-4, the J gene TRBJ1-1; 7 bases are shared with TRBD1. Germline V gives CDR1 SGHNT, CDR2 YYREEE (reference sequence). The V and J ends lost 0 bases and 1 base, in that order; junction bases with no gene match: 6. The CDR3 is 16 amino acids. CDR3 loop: CASSLGVWTGNTEAFF. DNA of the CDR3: TGTGCCAGCAGCTTGGGCGTTTGGACAGGGAACACTGAAGCTTTCTTT.

The CDR3 loop is CASSLIGNSYNEQFF. In DNA form, the CDR3 reads TGTGCCAGCAGCTTAATAGGTAACTCCTACAATGAGCAGTTCTTC. V usage is TRBV11-2 and J usage is TRBJ2-1; D is uncertain. CDR3 length equals 15 residues. Trimming took off 2 bases at V and 0 bases at J, with 8 bases between the two ends. From germline, CDR1 is SGHAT and CDR2 FQNNGV.

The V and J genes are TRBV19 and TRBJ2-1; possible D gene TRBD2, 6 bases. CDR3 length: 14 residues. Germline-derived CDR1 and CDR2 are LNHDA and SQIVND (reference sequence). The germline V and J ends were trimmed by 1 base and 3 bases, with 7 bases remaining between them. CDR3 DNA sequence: TGTGCCAGTAGTATAGGGAGGGGCTACAATGAGCAGTTCTTC. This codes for CASSIGRGYNEQFF.

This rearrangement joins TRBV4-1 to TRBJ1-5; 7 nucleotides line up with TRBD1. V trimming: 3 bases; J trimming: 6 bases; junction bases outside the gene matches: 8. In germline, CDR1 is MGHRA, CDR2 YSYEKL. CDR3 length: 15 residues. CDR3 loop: CASSQAGGIGQPQHF. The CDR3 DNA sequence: TGCGCCAGCAGCCAGGCAGGGGGTATCGGTCAGCCCCAGCATTTT.

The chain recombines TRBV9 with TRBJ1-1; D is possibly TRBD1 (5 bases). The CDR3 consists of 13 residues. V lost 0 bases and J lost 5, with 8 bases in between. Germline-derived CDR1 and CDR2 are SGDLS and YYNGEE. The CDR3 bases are TGTGCCAGCAGCGTAGTAGGGGCAACTGAAGCTTTCTTT. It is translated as CASSVVGATEAFF.

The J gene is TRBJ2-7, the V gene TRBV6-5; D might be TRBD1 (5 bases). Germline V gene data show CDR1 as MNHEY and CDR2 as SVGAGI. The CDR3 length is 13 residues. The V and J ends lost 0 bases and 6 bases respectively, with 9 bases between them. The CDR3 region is CASSYSLGLEQYF. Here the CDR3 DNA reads TGTGCCAGCAGTTACTCGCTGGGGCTCGAGCAGTACTTC.

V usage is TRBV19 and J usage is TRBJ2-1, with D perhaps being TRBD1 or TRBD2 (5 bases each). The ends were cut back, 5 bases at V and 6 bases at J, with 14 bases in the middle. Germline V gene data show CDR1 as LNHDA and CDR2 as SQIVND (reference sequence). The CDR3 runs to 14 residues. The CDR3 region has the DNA TGTGCCAGTAGTCCTTTGGGGGACCTCAATGAGCAGTTCTTC. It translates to CASSPLGDLNEQFF.

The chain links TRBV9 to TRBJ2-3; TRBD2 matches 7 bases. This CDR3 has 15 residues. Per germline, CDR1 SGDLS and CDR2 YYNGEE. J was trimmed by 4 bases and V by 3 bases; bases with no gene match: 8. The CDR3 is CASSGGRGSSDTQYF. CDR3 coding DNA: TGTGCCAGCAGCGGAGGGCGGGGGTCTTCAGATACGCAGTATTTT.

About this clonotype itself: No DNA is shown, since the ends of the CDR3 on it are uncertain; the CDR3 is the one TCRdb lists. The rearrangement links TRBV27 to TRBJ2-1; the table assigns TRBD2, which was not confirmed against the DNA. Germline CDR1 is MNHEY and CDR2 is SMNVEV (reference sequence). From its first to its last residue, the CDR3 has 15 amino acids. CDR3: CASTVGPGLRNEQFF.

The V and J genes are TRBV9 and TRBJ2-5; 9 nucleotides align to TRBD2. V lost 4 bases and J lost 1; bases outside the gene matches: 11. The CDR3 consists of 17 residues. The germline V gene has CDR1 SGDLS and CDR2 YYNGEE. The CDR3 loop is CASSTQGLAGPQETQYF. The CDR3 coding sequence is TGTGCCAGCAGCACACAAGGGCTAGCGGGGCCCCAAGAGACCCAGTACTTC.

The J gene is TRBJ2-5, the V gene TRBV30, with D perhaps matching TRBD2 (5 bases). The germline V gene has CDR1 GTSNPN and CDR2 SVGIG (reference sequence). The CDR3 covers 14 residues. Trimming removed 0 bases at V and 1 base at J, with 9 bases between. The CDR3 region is CAWSVTTTQETQYF. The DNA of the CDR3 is TGTGCCTGGAGTGTAACGACTACCCAAGAGACCCAGTACTTC.

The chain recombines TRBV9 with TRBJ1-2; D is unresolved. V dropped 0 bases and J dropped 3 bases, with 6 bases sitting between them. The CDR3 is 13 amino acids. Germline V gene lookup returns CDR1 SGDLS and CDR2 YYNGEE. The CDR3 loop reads CASSVGGYYGYTF. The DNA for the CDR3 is TGTGCCAGCAGCGTAGGAGGTTACTATGGCTACACCTTC.

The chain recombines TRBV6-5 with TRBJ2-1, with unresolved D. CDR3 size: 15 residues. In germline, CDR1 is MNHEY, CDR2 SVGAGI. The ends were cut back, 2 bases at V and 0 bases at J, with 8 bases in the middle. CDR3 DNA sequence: TGTGCCAGCAGTTACGAGGATAGCTCCTACAATGAGCAGTTCTTC. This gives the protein CASSYEDSSYNEQFF.

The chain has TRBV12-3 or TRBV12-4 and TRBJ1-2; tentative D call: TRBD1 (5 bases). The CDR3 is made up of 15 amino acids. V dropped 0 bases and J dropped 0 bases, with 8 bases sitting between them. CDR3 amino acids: CASSLAETANYGYTF. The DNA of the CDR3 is TGTGCCAGCAGTTTAGCCGAGACAGCTAACTATGGCTACACCTTC.

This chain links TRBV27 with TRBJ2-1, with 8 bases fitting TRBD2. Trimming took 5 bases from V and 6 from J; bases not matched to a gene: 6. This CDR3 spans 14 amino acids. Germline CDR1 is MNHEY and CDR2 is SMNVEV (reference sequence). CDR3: CASSPRGTSNEQFF. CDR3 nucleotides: TGTGCCAGCAGTCCTCGCGGGACTAGCAATGAGCAGTTCTTC.